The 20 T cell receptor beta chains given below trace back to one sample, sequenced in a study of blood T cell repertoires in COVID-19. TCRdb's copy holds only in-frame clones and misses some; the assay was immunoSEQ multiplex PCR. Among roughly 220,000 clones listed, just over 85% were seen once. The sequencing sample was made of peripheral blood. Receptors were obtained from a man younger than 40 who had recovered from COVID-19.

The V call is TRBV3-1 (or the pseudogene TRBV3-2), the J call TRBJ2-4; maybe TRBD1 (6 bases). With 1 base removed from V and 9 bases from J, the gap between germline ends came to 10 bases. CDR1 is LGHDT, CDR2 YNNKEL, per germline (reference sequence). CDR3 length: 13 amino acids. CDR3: CASSQGTGTIQYF. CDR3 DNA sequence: TGTGCCAGCAGCCAAGGAACAGGGACCATTCAGTACTTC.

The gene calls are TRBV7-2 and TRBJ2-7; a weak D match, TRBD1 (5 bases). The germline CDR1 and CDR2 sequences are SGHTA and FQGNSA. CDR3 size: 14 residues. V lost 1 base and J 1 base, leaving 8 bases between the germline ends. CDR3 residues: CASSLDRQSYEQYF. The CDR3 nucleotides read TGTGCCAGCAGCTTAGACCGACAGTCCTACGAGCAGTACTTC.

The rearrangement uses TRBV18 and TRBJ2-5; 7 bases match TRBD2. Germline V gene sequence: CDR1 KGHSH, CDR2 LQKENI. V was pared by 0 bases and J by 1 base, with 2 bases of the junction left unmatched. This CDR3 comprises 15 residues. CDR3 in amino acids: CASSPPTGGQETQYF. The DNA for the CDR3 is TGTGCCAGCTCACCACCGACGGGGGGCCAAGAGACCCAGTACTTC.

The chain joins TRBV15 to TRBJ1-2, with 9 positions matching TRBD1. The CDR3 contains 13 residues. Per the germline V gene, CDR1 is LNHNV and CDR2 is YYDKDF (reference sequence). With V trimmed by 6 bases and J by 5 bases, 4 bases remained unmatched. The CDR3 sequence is CATSGDRVYGYTF. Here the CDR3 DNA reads TGTGCCACCAGTGGGGACAGGGTTTATGGCTACACCTTC.

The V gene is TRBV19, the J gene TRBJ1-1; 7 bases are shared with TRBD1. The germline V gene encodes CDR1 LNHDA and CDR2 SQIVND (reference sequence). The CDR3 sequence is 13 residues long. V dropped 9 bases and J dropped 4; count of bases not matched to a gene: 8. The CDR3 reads CASTGVVITEAFF. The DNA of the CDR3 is TGTGCCAGCACAGGGGTCGTAATCACTGAAGCTTTCTTT.

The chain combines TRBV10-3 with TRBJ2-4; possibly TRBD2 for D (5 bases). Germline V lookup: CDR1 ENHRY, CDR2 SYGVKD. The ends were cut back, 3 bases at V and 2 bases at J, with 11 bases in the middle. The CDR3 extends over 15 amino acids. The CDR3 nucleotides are TGTGCCATCAGTGACTCCACCGGGACCAAAAACATTCAGTACTTC. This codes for CAISDSTGTKNIQYF.

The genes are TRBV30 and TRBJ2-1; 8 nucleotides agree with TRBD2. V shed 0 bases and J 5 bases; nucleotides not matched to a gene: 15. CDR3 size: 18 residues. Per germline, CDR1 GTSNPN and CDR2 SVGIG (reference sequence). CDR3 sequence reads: CAWSVLPFGRGGDNEQFF. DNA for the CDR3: TGTGCCTGGAGTGTACTCCCTTTTGGTCGGGGGGGTGACAATGAGCAGTTCTTC.

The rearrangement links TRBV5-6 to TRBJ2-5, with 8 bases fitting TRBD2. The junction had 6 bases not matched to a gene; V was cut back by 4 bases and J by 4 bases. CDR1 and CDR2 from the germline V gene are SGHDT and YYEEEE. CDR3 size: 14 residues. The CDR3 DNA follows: TGTGCCAGCAGCGTTAGCGGGGCTGCAGAGACCCAGTACTTC. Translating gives CASSVSGAAETQYF.

The CDR3 bases are TGTGCCATCACCTATGACGGACAGGGAATGGGTGGCTACACCTTC. Encoded protein: CAITYDGQGMGGYTF. This chain joins TRBV10-3 and TRBJ1-2, with TRBD1 matching over 8 bases. The CDR3 loop spans 15 amino acids. J was trimmed by 7 bases and V by 7 bases; bases with no gene match: 14. Germline CDR1 and CDR2: ENHRY and SYGVKD.

This chain's CDR3 is CASSFERGTSYEQYF. In DNA, the CDR3 is TGTGCCAGCAGCTTCGAGCGGGGGACTTCCTACGAGCAGTACTTC. The genes are TRBV13 and TRBJ2-7, with 8 positions matching TRBD2. V shed 3 bases and J 1 base; nucleotides not matched to a gene: 5. CDR3 length: 15 residues. Germline lookup yields CDR1 PRHDT and CDR2 FYEKMQ (reference sequence).

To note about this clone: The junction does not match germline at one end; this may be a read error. The CDR3 nucleotides are TGTGCCAGCAGTTTAAGTACTAACTATGGTTACACCTTC. Residues: CASSLSTNYGYTF. The chain joins TRBV12-3 or TRBV12-4 to TRBJ1-2; D is unresolved. This CDR3 spans 13 amino acids.

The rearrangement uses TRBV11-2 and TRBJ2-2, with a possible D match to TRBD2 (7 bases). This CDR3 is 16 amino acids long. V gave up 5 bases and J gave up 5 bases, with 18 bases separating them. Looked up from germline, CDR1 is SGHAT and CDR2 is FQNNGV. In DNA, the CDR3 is TGTGCCAGCAGCCCCTCGAGGGGGGGCGGTACCGGGGAGCTGTTTTTT. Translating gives CASSPSRGGGTGELFF.

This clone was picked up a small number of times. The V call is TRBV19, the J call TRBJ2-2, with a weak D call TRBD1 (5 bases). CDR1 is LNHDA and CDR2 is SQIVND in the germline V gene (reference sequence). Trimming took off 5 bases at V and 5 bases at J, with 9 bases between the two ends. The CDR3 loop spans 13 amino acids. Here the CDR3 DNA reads TGTGCCAGTAGTGCAGGGTCGACCGGGGAGCTGTTTTTT. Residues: CASSAGSTGELFF.

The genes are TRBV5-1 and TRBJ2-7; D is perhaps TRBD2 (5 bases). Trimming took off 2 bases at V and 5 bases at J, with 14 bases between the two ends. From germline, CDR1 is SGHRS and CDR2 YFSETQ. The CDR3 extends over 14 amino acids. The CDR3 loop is CASSFGNPANEQYF. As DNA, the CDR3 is TGCGCCAGCAGCTTCGGGAACCCTGCCAACGAGCAGTACTTC.

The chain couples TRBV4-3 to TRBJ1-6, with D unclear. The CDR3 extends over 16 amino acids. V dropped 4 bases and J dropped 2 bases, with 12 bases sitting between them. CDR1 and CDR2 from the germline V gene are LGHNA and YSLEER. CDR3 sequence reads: CASSPEVSAYNSPLHF. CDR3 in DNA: TGCGCCAGCAGCCCCGAGGTCAGCGCCTATAATTCACCCCTCCACTTT.

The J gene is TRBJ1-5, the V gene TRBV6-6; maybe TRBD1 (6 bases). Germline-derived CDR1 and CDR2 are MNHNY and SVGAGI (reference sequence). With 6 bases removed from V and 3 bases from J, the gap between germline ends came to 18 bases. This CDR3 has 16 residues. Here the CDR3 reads CASREQWTAINQPQHF. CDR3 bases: TGTGCCAGCAGGGAACAGTGGACAGCAATCAATCAGCCCCAGCATTTT.

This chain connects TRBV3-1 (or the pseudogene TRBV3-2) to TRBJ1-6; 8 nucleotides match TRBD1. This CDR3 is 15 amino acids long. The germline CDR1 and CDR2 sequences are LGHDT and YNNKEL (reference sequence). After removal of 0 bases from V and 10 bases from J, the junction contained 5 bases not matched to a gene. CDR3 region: CASSQELTGVSPLHF. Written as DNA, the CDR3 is TGTGCCAGCAGCCAAGAACTGACAGGGGTCTCACCCCTCCACTTT.

The DNA of the CDR3 is TGTGCCAGCAGGACAGGGCCGTGGAATGAGCAGTTCTTC. Its protein product is CASRTGPWNEQFF. The chain has TRBV25-1 and TRBJ2-1; 7 positions match TRBD1. The trim removed 6 bases at V and 7 bases at J, leaving 6 bases unmatched. This CDR3 has 13 residues. CDR1 is MGHDK, CDR2 SYGVNS, per germline. Combining the CDR3 with reference TRBV25-1 and TRBJ2-1 gives the whole variable domain EADIYQTPRYLVIGTGKKITLECSQTMGHDKMYWYQQDPGMELHLIHYSYGVNSTEKGDLSSESTVSRIRTEHFPLTLESARPSHTSQYLCASRTGPWNEQFFGPGTRLTVL.

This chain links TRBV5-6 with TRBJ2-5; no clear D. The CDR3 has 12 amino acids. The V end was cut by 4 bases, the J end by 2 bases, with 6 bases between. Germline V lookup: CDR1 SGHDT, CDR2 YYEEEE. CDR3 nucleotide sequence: TGTGCCAGCAGCCTGACACAAGAGACCCAGTACTTC. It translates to CASSLTQETQYF.

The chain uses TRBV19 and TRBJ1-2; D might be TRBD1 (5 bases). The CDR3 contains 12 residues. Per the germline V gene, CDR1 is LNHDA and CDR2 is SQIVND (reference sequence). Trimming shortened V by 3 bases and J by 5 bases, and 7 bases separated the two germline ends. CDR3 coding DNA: TGTGCCAGTAGTATGGGGGGGTATGGCTACACCTTC. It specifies CASSMGGYGYTF. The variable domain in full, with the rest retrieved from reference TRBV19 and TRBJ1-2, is DGGITQSPKYLFRKEGQNVTLSCEQNLNHDAMYWYRQDPGQGLRLIYYSQIVNDFQKGDIAEGYSVSREKKESFPLTVTSAQKNPTAFYLCASSMGGYGYTFGSGTRLTVV.